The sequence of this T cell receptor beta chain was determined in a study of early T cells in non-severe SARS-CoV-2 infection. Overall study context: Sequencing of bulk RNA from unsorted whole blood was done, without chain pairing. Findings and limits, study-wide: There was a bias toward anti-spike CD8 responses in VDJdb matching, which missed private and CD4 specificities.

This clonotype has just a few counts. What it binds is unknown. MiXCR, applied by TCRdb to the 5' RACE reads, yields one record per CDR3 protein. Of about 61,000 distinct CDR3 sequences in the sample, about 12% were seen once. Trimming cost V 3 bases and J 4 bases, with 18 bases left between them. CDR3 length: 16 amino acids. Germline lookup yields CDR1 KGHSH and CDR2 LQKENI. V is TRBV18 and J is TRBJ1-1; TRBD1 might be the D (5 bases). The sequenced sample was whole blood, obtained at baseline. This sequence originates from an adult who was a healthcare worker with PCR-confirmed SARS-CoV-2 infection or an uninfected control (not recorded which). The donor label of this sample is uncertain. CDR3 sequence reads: CASSPGHAQLVTEAFF. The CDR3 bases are TGTGCCAGCTCACCCGGACACGCGCAATTGGTCACTGAAGCTTTCTTT.